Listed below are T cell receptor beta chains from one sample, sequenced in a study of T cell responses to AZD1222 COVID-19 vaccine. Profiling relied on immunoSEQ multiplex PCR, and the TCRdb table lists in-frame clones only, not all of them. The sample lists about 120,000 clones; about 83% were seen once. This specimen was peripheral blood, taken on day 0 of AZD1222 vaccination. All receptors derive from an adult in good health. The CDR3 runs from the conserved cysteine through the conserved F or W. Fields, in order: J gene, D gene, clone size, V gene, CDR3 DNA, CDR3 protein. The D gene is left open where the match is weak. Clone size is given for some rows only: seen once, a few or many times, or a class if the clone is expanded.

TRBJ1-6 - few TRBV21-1 TGTGCCAGACCACACCAAAGCTCCTATAATTCACCCCTCCACTTT CARPHQSSYNSPLHF
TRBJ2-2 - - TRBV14 TGTGCCAGCAGCCAAGCTAGACGGCCCGGGGAGCTGTTTTTT CASSQARRPGELFF
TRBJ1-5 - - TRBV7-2 TGTGCCAGCAGCTATTATGGGCAGGCCGGCCAGCCCCAGCATTTT CASSYYGQAGQPQHF
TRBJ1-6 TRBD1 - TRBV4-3 TGCGCCAGCAGCCAAGAACAGACTCCTGGGACAGGTTCACCCCTCCACTTT CASSQEQTPGTGSPLHF
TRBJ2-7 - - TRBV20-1 TGCAGTGCTAGGGGCGGGACCGAGCAGTACTTC CSARGGTEQYF
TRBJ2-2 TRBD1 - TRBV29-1 TGCAGCGTCGACAGGGGAAACACCGGGGAGCTGTTTTTT CSVDRGNTGELFF
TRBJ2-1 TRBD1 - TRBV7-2 TGTGCCAGCAGCTTAGCGATCAACAGGGGGCCCTACAATGAGCAGTTCTTC CASSLAINRGPYNEQFF
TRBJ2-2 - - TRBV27 TGTGCCAGCAGTCCAAAAAGACCTACGGGCACCGGGGAGCTGTTTTTT CASSPKRPTGTGELFF
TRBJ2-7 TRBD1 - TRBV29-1 TGCAGCGTAGATCAGGGGGCCGATTACGAGCAGTACTTC CSVDQGADYEQYF
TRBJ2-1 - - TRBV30 TGTGCCTGGTCCTACAGGTTACCCTACAATGAGCAGTTCTTC CAWSYRLPYNEQFF
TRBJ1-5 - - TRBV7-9 TGTGCCAGCAGCCCCGGAGGGGGAGGTAATCAGCCCCAGCATTTT CASSPGGGGNQPQHF
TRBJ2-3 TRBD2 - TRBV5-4 TGTGCCAGCAGCTTGGCCGAGACTAGCGGGGGAGATACGCAGTATTTT CASSLAETSGGDTQYF
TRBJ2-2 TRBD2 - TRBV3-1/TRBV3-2 TGTGCCAGCAAAAGGCAGACTAGCGGGAGAGGGGAGCTGTTTTTT CASKRQTSGRGELFF
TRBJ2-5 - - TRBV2 TGTGCCAGCAAACTTCAAGGAGCGGTCCAAGAGACCCAGTACTTC CASKLQGAVQETQYF
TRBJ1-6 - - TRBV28 TGTGCCAGCACCCTTCCCGCAGATAATTCACCCCTCCACTTT CASTLPADNSPLHF
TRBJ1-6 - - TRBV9 TGTGCCAGCAGCGTAACATCGGGGAACAATTCACCCCTCCACTTT CASSVTSGNNSPLHF
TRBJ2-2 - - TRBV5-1 TGCGCCAGCAGCCAAATGGTGGGTCGAAACACCGGGGAGCTGTTTTTT CASSQMVGRNTGELFF
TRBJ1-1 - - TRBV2 TGTGCCAGCAGGGCCAGCCTGAACACTGAAGCTTTCTTT CASRASLNTEAFF
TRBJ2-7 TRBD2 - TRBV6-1 TGTGCCAGCAGTGACGAAAAACCGGGACTAGCGGGAGGCCTCTACGAGCAGTACTTC CASSDEKPGLAGGLYEQYF
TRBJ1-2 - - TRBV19 TGTGCCATGCACAGAAGGGGGGAACGCTATGGCTACACCTTC CAMHRRGERYGYTF
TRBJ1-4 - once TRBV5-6 TGTGCCAGCAGCTTGGTAGGGGGTAATGAAAAACTGTTTTTT CASSLVGGNEKLFF
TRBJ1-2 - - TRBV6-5 TGTGCCAGCAGTTATGGTCCTAACTATGGCTACACCTTC CASSYGPNYGYTF
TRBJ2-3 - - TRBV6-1 TGTGCCAGCAGTGCGGTAGGGGATCAGAGCACAGATACGCAGTATTTT CASSAVGDQSTDTQYF
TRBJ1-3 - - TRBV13 TGTGCCAGCAGCTTTGGACAGTTTGGAAACACCATATATTTT CASSFGQFGNTIYF
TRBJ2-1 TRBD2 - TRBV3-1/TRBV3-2 TGTGCCAGCAGCCAAAGGAGCGGGGATGAGCAGTTCTTC CASSQRSGDEQFF
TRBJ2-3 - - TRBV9 TGTGCCAGCAGCTCCCGGGTTCTCACAGATACGCAGTATTTT CASSSRVLTDTQYF
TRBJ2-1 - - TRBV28 TGTGCCAGCAGTTTAACGGGACGCGGGCCCCGGGGGAATGAGCAGTTCTTC CASSLTGRGPRGNEQFF
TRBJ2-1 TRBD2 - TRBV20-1 TGCAGTGCTAGTAAATTGCGACTAGCCCTTAATGAGCAGTTCTTC CSASKLRLALNEQFF
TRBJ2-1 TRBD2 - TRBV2 TGTGCCAGCAGTCCCAGCGGGAGGTCCTACAATGAGCAGTTCTTC CASSPSGRSYNEQFF
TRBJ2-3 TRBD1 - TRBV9 TGTGCCAGCAGCGTAGGTAGGACAGGGGGCATAGATACGCAGTATTTT CASSVGRTGGIDTQYF
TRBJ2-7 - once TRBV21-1 TGTGCCAGCACCCCAGGGACTGCCCTTAACGAGCAGTACTTC CASTPGTALNEQYF
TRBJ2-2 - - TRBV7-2 TGTGCCAGCAGCTTAGTTATGTACACCGGGGAGCTGTTTTTT CASSLVMYTGELFF
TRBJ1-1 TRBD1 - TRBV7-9 TGTGCCAGCAGCTTGAGCCAGGGGGTCACTGAAGCTTTCTTT CASSLSQGVTEAFF
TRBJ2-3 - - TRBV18 TGTGCCAGCACCGACCGCCCCACAGATACGCAGTATTTT CASTDRPTDTQYF
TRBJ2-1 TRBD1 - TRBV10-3 TGTGCCATCAGCGACAGGGGGCGCGAGGGTTTTGAGCAGTTCTTC CAISDRGREGFEQFF
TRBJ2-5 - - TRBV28 TGTGCCAGCAGTTTGACTGAGACCCAGTACTTC CASSLTETQYF
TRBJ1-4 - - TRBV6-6 TGTGCCAGCAGTCAGCGGGGGTTTGATGAAAAACTGTTTTTT CASSQRGFDEKLFF
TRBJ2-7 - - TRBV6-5 TGTGCCAGCACTGTCCTTGGGCCCTACGAGCAGTACTTC CASTVLGPYEQYF
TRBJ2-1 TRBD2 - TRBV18 TGTGCCAGCTCACCAGCGGGACTAGTACACAATGAGCAGTTCTTC CASSPAGLVHNEQFF
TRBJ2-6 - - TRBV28 TGTGCCAGCAGTGGTTTGGAGGGATCACTCTCTGGGGCCAACGTCCTGACTTTC CASSGLEGSLSGANVLTF
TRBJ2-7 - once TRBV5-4 TGTGCCAGCAGCTTGGGAGGAAGCCTTCCCTACGAGCAGTACTTC CASSLGGSLPYEQYF
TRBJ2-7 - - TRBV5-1 TGCGCCAGCAGCTTGGGGGCGGCGGGTCTCTCCTACGAGCAGTACTTC CASSLGAAGLSYEQYF